Following are 16 T cell receptor beta chains from one sample sequenced in a study of T cell changes during pregnancy in multiple sclerosis. Sequenced by immunoSEQ multiplex PCR; TCRdb stores in-frame clones only, minus some. This sample has some 40,000 clones, with around 93% found just once. This specimen was CD4+ T cells from peripheral blood mononuclear cells, taken in the second trimester of pregnancy. Source of these receptors: a female donor with multiple sclerosis, enrolled in a pregnancy study.

This sequence joins TRBV11-2 and TRBJ2-7; TRBD1 matches 7 bases. CDR1 and CDR2 (germline): SGHAT, FQNNGV. With V trimmed by 4 bases and J by 2 bases, 2 bases remained unmatched. The CDR3 extends over 13 amino acids. The CDR3 sequence is CASSSDRAYEQYF. The CDR3 bases are TGTGCCAGCAGCTCCGACAGGGCCTACGAGCAGTACTTC.

V is TRBV2 and J is TRBJ2-2; no definite D call. The length of the CDR3 is 12 residues. The V end was cut by 7 bases, the J end by 1 base, with 4 bases between. From germline, CDR1 is SNHLY and CDR2 FYNNEI. The CDR3 region is CASNRNTGELFF. The CDR3 DNA reads TGTGCCAGCAACAGGAACACCGGGGAGCTGTTTTTT.

V gene TRBV9 combines with J gene TRBJ2-3; D might be TRBD2 (5 bases). This CDR3 region has 14 residues. From germline, CDR1 is SGDLS and CDR2 YYNGEE. V was pared by 2 bases and J by 4 bases, with 11 bases between. CDR3 in amino acids: CASSVREGPDTQYF. In DNA form, the CDR3 reads TGTGCCAGCAGCGTCCGGGAAGGTCCAGATACGCAGTATTTT.

Concerning this clone: One end of the junction does not line up with germline, which may come from a read error. The gene calls are TRBV2 and TRBJ1-1; no definite D call. The CDR3 has 16 amino acids. Germline CDR1 reads SNHLY; CDR2 reads FYNNEI. In nucleotides, the CDR3 is TGTGCCAGCATAAAGGTAGGAGAATGGATGAAAACTGAAGCTTTCTTT. This codes for CASIKVGEWMKTEAFF.

The V gene is TRBV7-8, the J gene TRBJ2-1; D uncertain. CDR3 length equals 13 residues. In germline, CDR1 is SGHVS, CDR2 FQNEAQ. V was clipped by 5 bases and J by 10 bases, with 15 bases between them. Written as DNA, the CDR3 is TGTGCCAGCAGCATCCGTACGCGCTACGAGCAGTTCTTC. It is translated as CASSIRTRYEQFF.

This clone was counted a single time. This chain joins TRBV19 and TRBJ2-3; TRBD2 agrees at 10 bases. The CDR3 spans 15 residues. With 10 bases clipped from V and 4 bases from J, the junction kept 11 bases outside the gene matches. Germline assignment: CDR1 LNHDA and CDR2 SQIVND (reference sequence). DNA of the CDR3: TGTGCCACCCGAACCGGACTAGCGGCGTCAGATACGCAGTATTTT. This gives the protein CATRTGLAASDTQYF.

This clone was seen just once. This chain connects TRBV19 to TRBJ1-2; 9 nucleotides align to TRBD1. V shed 6 bases, J shed 2 bases, and the junction held 4 bases outside the gene matches. This CDR3 is built from 14 residues. Germline assignment: CDR1 LNHDA and CDR2 SQIVND (reference sequence). CDR3 bases: TGTGCCAGTAGGGGGGACAGGGCCAACTATGGCTACACCTTC. Its protein is CASRGDRANYGYTF. Combining the CDR3 with reference TRBV19 and TRBJ1-2 gives the whole variable domain DGGITQSPKYLFRKEGQNVTLSCEQNLNHDAMYWYRQDPGQGLRLIYYSQIVNDFQKGDIAEGYSVSREKKESFPLTVTSAQKNPTAFYLCASRGDRANYGYTFGSGTRLTVV.

This chain joins TRBV28 and TRBJ1-2; possibly TRBD1 for D (6 bases). The CDR3 sequence is 13 residues long. The germline V and J ends were trimmed by 6 bases and 8 bases, with 16 bases remaining between them. Germline CDR1 and CDR2: MDHEN and SYDVKM. The CDR3 region is CASSLTGPYGYTF. CDR3 coding DNA: TGTGCCAGCAGCCTAACAGGGCCCTACGGCTACACCTTC.

The chain is built from TRBV10-1 and TRBJ2-7; 7 bases line up with TRBD2. This CDR3 region has 16 residues. CDR1 and CDR2 from the germline V gene are WNHNN and SYGVQD (reference sequence). V was pared by 0 bases and J by 8 bases, with 13 bases of the junction left unmatched. CDR3 region: CASSESDGTTVAKQYF. CDR3 sequence (DNA): TGCGCCAGCAGTGAGTCTGATGGGACTACAGTCGCAAAGCAGTACTTC.

CDR3 region: CASSLDRRDRWMNTEAFF. The DNA of the CDR3 is TGCGCCAGCAGCTTGGATCGCAGGGATCGGTGGATGAACACTGAAGCTTTCTTT. The V and J genes are TRBV5-1 and TRBJ1-1, with D maybe TRBD1 (5 bases). Trimming removed 0 bases at V and 0 bases at J, with 18 bases between. The CDR3 contains 18 residues. CDR1 and CDR2 (germline): SGHRS, YFSETQ.

This chain links TRBV6-6 with TRBJ1-4; TRBD1 might be the D (5 bases). The CDR3 has 16 amino acids. Trimming took off 3 bases at V and 8 bases at J, with 19 bases between the two ends. Germline assignment: CDR1 MNHNY and CDR2 SVGAGI (reference sequence). The CDR3 region is CASSYAWGPEGEKLFF. CDR3 bases: TGTGCCAGCAGTTATGCGTGGGGCCCGGAGGGGGAAAAACTGTTTTTT.

CDR3 residues: CASSEGPGVYGYTF. The CDR3 region has the DNA TGTGCCAGCAGTGAAGGCCCCGGGGTCTATGGCTACACCTTC. The V call is TRBV2, the J call TRBJ1-2; D gene unclear. V was clipped by 1 base and J by 4 bases, with 10 bases between them. The V gene's germline CDR1 is SNHLY and CDR2 FYNNEI. The CDR3 has 14 amino acids.

This chain joins TRBV4-2 and TRBJ1-2, with D perhaps TRBD1 (6 bases). Germline V lookup: CDR1 LGHNA, CDR2 YNFKEQ. The CDR3 has 16 residues. The V end lost 0 bases, the J end lost 2 bases, and 13 bases lay between the germline ends. CDR3 sequence: CASSQEVAGANYGYTF. CDR3 bases: TGTGCCAGCAGCCAAGAAGTAGCAGGGGCCAACTATGGCTACACCTTC.

V and J are TRBV9 and TRBJ2-5; 12 positions match TRBD2. The V and J ends lost 3 bases and 5 bases, in that order; junction bases with no gene match: 5. CDR1 is SGDLS and CDR2 is YYNGEE in the germline V gene. This CDR3 comprises 15 residues. The CDR3 DNA sequence: TGTGCCAGCAGCGGAATAACTAGCGGGAGGGAGACCCAGTACTTC. It is translated as CASSGITSGRETQYF. The variable domain in full, with the rest retrieved from reference TRBV9 and TRBJ2-5, is DSGVTQTPKHLITATGQRVTLRCSPRSGDLSVYWYQQSLDQGLQFLIQYYNGEERAKGNILERFSAQQFPDLHSELNLSSLELGDSALYFCASSGITSGRETQYFGPGTRLLVL.

The V call is TRBV15, the J call TRBJ2-5; D is perhaps TRBD1 (5 bases). The CDR3 length is 16 residues. Germline-derived CDR1 and CDR2 are LNHNV and YYDKDF (reference sequence). Trimming took 1 base from V and 10 from J, leaving 22 bases between them. The CDR3 region is CATSRGDLLGQGVQYF. CDR3 coding DNA: TGTGCCACCAGCAGAGGCGACCTTCTAGGGCAGGGTGTCCAGTACTTC.

V usage is TRBV7-2 and J usage is TRBJ2-1; tentative D call: TRBD1 (5 bases). The CDR3 runs 14 residues. V lost 5 bases to trimming and J lost 10 bases, with 18 bases between them. CDR1 and CDR2 from the germline V gene are SGHTA and FQGNSA. DNA for the CDR3: TGTGCCAGCAGCCCCAGGGCCGGGCTTCGGGAGCAGTTCTTC. Its protein is CASSPRAGLREQFF.